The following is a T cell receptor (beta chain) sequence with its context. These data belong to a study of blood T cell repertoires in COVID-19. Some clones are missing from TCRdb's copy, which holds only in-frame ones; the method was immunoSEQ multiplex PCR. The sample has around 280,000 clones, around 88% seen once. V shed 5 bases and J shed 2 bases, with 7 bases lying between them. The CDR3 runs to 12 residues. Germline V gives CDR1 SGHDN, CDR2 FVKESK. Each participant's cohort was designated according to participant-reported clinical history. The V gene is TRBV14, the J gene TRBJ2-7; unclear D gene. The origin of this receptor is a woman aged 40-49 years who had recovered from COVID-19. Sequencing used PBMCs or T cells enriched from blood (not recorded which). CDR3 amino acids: CASSYRAYEQYF. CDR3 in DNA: TGTGCCAGCAGCTACCGGGCCTACGAGCAGTACTTC.